Reported below is one T cell receptor beta chain. Profiled with immunoSEQ multiplex PCR; TCRdb holds only in-frame clones, not every one. The sample has approximately 210,000 clones, 70% to 90% seen once. This CDR3 region has 13 residues. V dropped 2 bases and J dropped 2 bases, with 6 bases sitting between them. Germline CDR1 reads MNHEY; CDR2 reads SVGEGT. The sample originates from a study of blood T cell repertoires in COVID-19. This receptor was identified in a human donor in a cohort sampled during active COVID-19. Sequenced: peripheral blood. The V call is TRBV6-2 or TRBV6-3, the J call TRBJ1-2, with no clear D. The DNA for the CDR3 is TGTGCCAGCAGTTACGAGAGAAACTATGGCTACACCTTC. This translates into CASSYERNYGYTF.